This record concerns one TCR beta chain sequence. Original processing methods: Reference gene primer amplification yielded estimated nucleated cell counts. Some clones are missing from TCRdb's copy, which holds only in-frame ones; the method was immunoSEQ multiplex PCR. Clonal size and the V and J genes are those of that table, whereas D and trimming came from the DNA. The sample carries roughly 100,000 clones, 70% to 90% recorded once. CDR1 and CDR2 from the germline V gene are LGHNA and YSLEER. The CDR3 sequence is 15 residues long. V lost 4 bases to trimming and J lost 4 bases; unmatched junction nucleotides: 3. The data belong to a study of blood T cell repertoires in COVID-19. The wider study: Material from acute and convalescent COVID-19 was sourced from the United States, Italy and Spain. Sources were T cells, B-cell-depleted T cells, or PBMCs; the material itself was cDNA or gDNA.

This clonotype was obtained from a man aged 45-65 years with active COVID-19. The gene calls are TRBV4-3 and TRBJ2-1; 11 bases fit TRBD2. The sequencing input was peripheral blood. Here the CDR3 reads CASSPTSGGYNEQFF. CDR3 bases: TGCGCCAGCAGCCCTACTAGCGGGGGTTACAATGAGCAGTTCTTC.